A single sample gave rise to the 5 T cell receptor beta chains below, sequenced in a study of chemoradiotherapy in HPV16-positive cancers. Generated by immunoSEQ multiplex PCR, the TCRdb table keeps only in-frame clones and is missing some. The repertoire has about 15,000 clones, roughly 90% of them found once; the top ten carry around 4.5%. Source: tumor tissue, taken from a patient who underwent chemoradiotherapy. The source of these receptors is a human donor with HPV-associated anogenital cancer.

This clone has more than one count but fewer than ten. This chain connects TRBV5-5 to TRBJ2-2; the D gene is possibly TRBD1 (5 bases). The ends were cut back, 4 bases at V and 5 bases at J, with 12 bases in the middle. CDR1 SGHKS and CDR2 YYEKEE come from the germline V gene (reference sequence). CDR3 size: 14 residues. In DNA form, the CDR3 reads TGTGCCAGCAGCGTATACCAGGGAACCGGGGAGCTGTTTTTT. This encodes CASSVYQGTGELFF.

The CDR3 here is CAIRQGTYEQYF. The CDR3 coding sequence is TGTGCCATAAGACAGGGGACCTACGAGCAGTACTTC. The chain uses TRBV10-3 and TRBJ2-7, with 8 bases fitting TRBD1. Germline V CDR1 and CDR2: ENHRY, SYGVKD. V was clipped by 9 bases and J by 2 bases; unmatched bases: 3. The CDR3 covers 12 residues.

The chain combines TRBV29-1 with TRBJ2-1, with no clear D. V lost 3 bases to trimming and J lost 8 bases, with 11 bases between them. Germline assignment: CDR1 SQVTM and CDR2 ANQGSEA. This CDR3 has 12 amino acids. CDR3 loop: CSVDGNGDEQFF. CDR3 coding DNA: TGCAGCGTTGATGGGAACGGAGATGAGCAGTTCTTC.

This sequence joins TRBV5-6 and TRBJ2-7; weak D call: TRBD2 (6 bases). This CDR3 region has 14 residues. V lost 5 bases and J 2 bases, leaving 14 bases between the germline ends. From germline, CDR1 is SGHDT and CDR2 YYEEEE. CDR3 sequence reads: CASRAGSTAYEQYF. CDR3 DNA sequence: TGTGCCAGCAGGGCCGGGAGTACGGCCTACGAGCAGTACTTC.

CDR3 DNA sequence: TGTGCCATCAGTGGGGACAGGGATGTGACCGGGGAGCTGTTTTTT. It specifies CAISGDRDVTGELFF. The V call is TRBV10-3, the J call TRBJ2-2; TRBD1 matches 9 bases. CDR1 ENHRY and CDR2 SYGVKD come from the germline V gene. J gave up 5 bases and V 4 bases, and 5 bases lay outside the gene matches. This CDR3 is built from 15 residues.